The 20 T cell receptor beta chains below come from one sample, sequenced in a study of lymphopenia after photon versus proton radiotherapy. Only in-frame clones appear in the TCRdb table, and some are missing; sequencing was by immunoSEQ multiplex PCR. The table has approximately 29,000 clones, approximately 80% seen once. The material sequenced was peripheral blood, taken from a patient treated with proton-based radiotherapy. Source of these receptors: a woman between 65 and 79 years old with pancreatic cancer.

The V call is TRBV29-1, the J call TRBJ2-7; D is undetermined. Trimming removed 4 bases from V and 3 bases from J, with 7 bases in between. CDR1 is SQVTM and CDR2 is ANQGSEA in the germline V gene. There are 11 residues in the CDR3. CDR3: CSVGRDYEQYF. The DNA of the CDR3 is TGCAGCGTTGGCAGAGACTACGAGCAGTACTTC.

V gene TRBV15 combines with J gene TRBJ1-5, with TRBD1 matching 7 bases. From germline, CDR1 is LNHNV and CDR2 YYDKDF (reference sequence). This CDR3 is 17 amino acids long. V lost 0 bases, J lost 2 bases, and 7 bases stayed unmatched. The CDR3 protein is CATSRDPGGLGNQPQHF. DNA for the CDR3: TGTGCCACCAGCAGAGATCCAGGGGGGCTAGGCAATCAGCCCCAGCATTTT.

This rearrangement joins TRBV6-1 to TRBJ1-3; tentative D call: TRBD1 (5 bases). The germline V and J ends were trimmed by 2 bases and 0 bases, with 11 bases remaining between them. The CDR3 has 16 amino acids. CDR1 and CDR2 from the germline V gene are MNHNS and SASEGT. The DNA of the CDR3 is TGTGCCAGCAGTGAATGGGACCATAGCTCTGGAAACACCATATATTTT. As protein: CASSEWDHSSGNTIYF.

V usage is TRBV28 and J usage is TRBJ2-2, with no clear D. The germline gives CDR1 MDHEN, CDR2 SYDVKM. Trimming took 5 bases from V and 2 from J, leaving 3 bases between them. The CDR3 loop spans 12 amino acids. CDR3 loop: CASSLNTGELFF. CDR3 DNA: TGTGCCAGCAGTCTAAACACCGGGGAGCTGTTTTTT.

The genes are TRBV6-5 and TRBJ1-5; perhaps TRBD1 as D (5 bases). The CDR3 covers 14 residues. V was pared by 7 bases and J by 0 bases, with 10 bases between. In germline, CDR1 is MNHEY, CDR2 SVGAGI. CDR3 nucleotides: TGTGCCAGCATTTGGGACGGTAGCAATCAGCCCCAGCATTTT. It yields the protein CASIWDGSNQPQHF.

The V call is TRBV11-3, the J call TRBJ1-1, with D perhaps matching TRBD1 (6 bases). This CDR3 has 12 amino acids. With 2 bases removed from V and 7 bases from J, the gap between germline ends came to 8 bases. Germline loops: CDR1 SGHNT, CDR2 YENEEA. CDR3 coding DNA: TGTGCCAGCAGCTTAAGCAGGGGTGAAGCTTTCTTT. Its translation: CASSLSRGEAFF.

This clone was found once. The junction departs from germline at one end; a sequencing error may be responsible. The same CDR3 also results from other DNA sequences found in this sample. The DNA for the CDR3 is TGCGCCAGCAGTGAGCGCAGGGGCAATTCACCCCTCCACTTT. This gives the protein CASSERRGNSPLHF. The V gene is TRBV6-4, the J gene TRBJ1-6, with D possibly TRBD1 on 6 matching bases. Germline CDR1 reads MRHNA; CDR2 reads SNTAGT. The CDR3 spans 14 residues.

A single count supports this clone. The chain joins TRBV4-1 to TRBJ2-1, with 7 nucleotides matching TRBD2. Germline lookup yields CDR1 MGHRA and CDR2 YSYEKL. Trimming removed 1 base from V and 4 bases from J; junction bases left unmatched: 13. This CDR3 has 18 residues. The DNA of the CDR3 is TGCGCCAGCAGCCAAGCTACTAACGGGGGGTCAGGGTACAATGAGCAGTTCTTC. Protein: CASSQATNGGSGYNEQFF.

The chain recombines TRBV28 with TRBJ2-1; D is ambiguous. The CDR3 spans 17 residues. Trimming cost V 6 bases and J 2 bases, with 20 bases left between them. Germline lookup yields CDR1 MDHEN and CDR2 SYDVKM. The CDR3 sequence: CASSSVNSPRPYNEQFF. In nucleotides, the CDR3 is TGTGCCAGCAGCTCCGTTAACAGCCCCAGACCCTACAATGAGCAGTTCTTC.

V and J are TRBV11-1 and TRBJ2-7, with D unresolved. Between the trimmed V and J ends, which lost 7 bases and 1 base, there was a span of 8 bases. The CDR3 loop spans 12 amino acids. Germline V CDR1 and CDR2: SGHAT, FQDESV (reference sequence). CDR3 sequence (DNA): TGTGCCAGCAAGGGCCAGTCCTACGAGCAGTACTTC. The encoded protein is CASKGQSYEQYF.

The chain uses TRBV7-9 and TRBJ2-2; D is possibly TRBD1 (6 bases). Trimming pared 1 base from V and 6 bases from J, leaving 9 bases between. Germline V gene lookup returns CDR1 SEHNR and CDR2 FQNEAQ (reference sequence). The CDR3 loop spans 14 amino acids. CDR3 protein: CASSLGDTSGELFF. CDR3 nucleotide sequence: TGTGCCAGCAGCTTAGGGGACACTTCCGGGGAGCTGTTTTTT.

The J gene is TRBJ1-2, the V gene TRBV6-1, with 7 bases identical to TRBD1. Germline CDR1 reads MNHNS; CDR2 reads SASEGT. V was pared by 8 bases and J by 5 bases, with 5 bases of the junction left unmatched. The CDR3 contains 12 residues. Written as DNA, the CDR3 is TGTGCCAGCGTACAGGGGACGTATGGCTACACCTTC. Amino acid sequence: CASVQGTYGYTF.

The V call is TRBV7-8, the J call TRBJ2-7, with TRBD1 as a possible D gene (5 bases). The CDR3 loop spans 15 amino acids. Germline V CDR1 and CDR2: SGHVS, FQNEAQ. Trimming removed 1 base at V and 5 bases at J, with 15 bases between. DNA of the CDR3: TGTGCCAGCAGCTTAGTAGAAAAGGGGTACCACGAGCAGTACTTC. Amino acids: CASSLVEKGYHEQYF. Filled out from reference TRBV7-8 and TRBJ2-7, the complete variable domain reads GAGVSQSPRYKVAKRGQDVALRCDPISGHVSLFWYQQALGQGPEFLTYFQNEAQLDKSGLPSDRFFAERPEGSVSTLKIQRTQQEDSAVYLCASSLVEKGYHEQYFGPGTRLTVT.

The chain recombines TRBV9 with TRBJ1-1; D gene uncertain. Germline loops: CDR1 SGDLS, CDR2 YYNGEE. Trimming removed 4 bases from V and 2 bases from J, with 12 bases in between. The CDR3 extends over 14 amino acids. The CDR3 sequence: CASSPRAVNTEAFF. For the CDR3, the DNA is TGTGCCAGCAGCCCCCGGGCAGTTAACACTGAAGCTTTCTTT.

This clone was recorded once. This chain connects TRBV7-3 to TRBJ1-3, with D maybe TRBD1 (5 bases). Trimming removed 3 bases from V and 3 bases from J, with 12 bases in between. The CDR3 has 15 residues. CDR1 is SGHTA and CDR2 is FQGTGA in the germline V gene. The CDR3 DNA follows: TGTGCCAGCAGCTTCCCCAGGGAATTTGGAAACACCATATATTTT. Residues: CASSFPREFGNTIYF.

The CDR3 region is CASGQTGANVLTF. CDR3 coding DNA: TGTGCCAGCGGGCAGACTGGGGCCAACGTCCTGACTTTC. The chain uses TRBV27 and TRBJ2-6; D ambiguous. Germline values: CDR1 MNHEY, CDR2 SMNVEV (reference sequence). V lost 8 bases and J lost 2, with 7 bases in between. The CDR3 has 13 residues. Based on the CDR3 plus reference TRBV27 and TRBJ2-6, the full variable domain is EAQVTQNPRYLITVTGKKLTVTCSQNMNHEYMSWYRQDPGLGLRQIYYSMNVEVTDKGDVPEGYKVSRKEKRNFPLILESPSPNQTSLYFCASGQTGANVLTFGAGSRLTVL.

This rearrangement joins TRBV5-1 to TRBJ2-1; D call uncertain. The CDR3 spans 15 residues. Germline-derived CDR1 and CDR2 are SGHRS and YFSETQ. V was clipped by 1 base and J by 0 bases, with 8 bases between them. CDR3 DNA sequence: TGCGCCAGCAGCTTGCCCTCCTCCTCCTACAATGAGCAGTTCTTC. This encodes CASSLPSSSYNEQFF.

The chain carries TRBV19 and TRBJ1-2; 10 positions match TRBD1. The V gene end was trimmed by 10 bases and the J gene end by 3 bases; junction bases not matched to a gene: 14. The CDR3 runs 16 residues. Germline V CDR1 and CDR2: LNHDA, SQIVND (reference sequence). The CDR3 region has the DNA TGTGCCACCCATCGCCGGGGACAGGGGTCTGACTATGGCTACACCTTC. Residues: CATHRRGQGSDYGYTF.

The CDR3 spells CASSLGAGSGASYEQYF. CDR3 nucleotide sequence: TGCGCCAGCAGCTTGGGGGCCGGAAGCGGGGCCTCCTACGAGCAGTACTTC. The chain employs TRBV5-1 and TRBJ2-7; 7 nucleotides line up with TRBD2. Germline CDR1 and CDR2: SGHRS and YFSETQ. The length of the CDR3 is 17 residues. J was trimmed by 0 bases and V by 0 bases; bases with no gene match: 9.

This chain links TRBV28 with TRBJ1-5, with 7 positions matching TRBD1. Germline values: CDR1 MDHEN, CDR2 SYDVKM. This CDR3 has 14 amino acids. V dropped 6 bases and J dropped 7; count of bases not matched to a gene: 9. The CDR3 sequence is CASRSGTDGQPQHF. The CDR3 coding sequence is TGTGCCAGCAGATCCGGGACAGATGGCCAGCCCCAGCATTTT.